One and the same sample provided the 20 T cell receptor beta chains below, sequenced in a study of T-cell reconstitution after alpha-beta-depleted transplantation in children. Unique molecular identifiers were incorporated during preparation of the TCRbeta library. TCRdb ran MiXCR on the PCR reads and lists one entry per CDR3 protein. The data show a few hundred thousand distinct CDR3 sequences, with 10% seen just once and approximately 7% held by the top ten. Source: PBMCs, taken before TCRalphabeta/CD19-depleted stem cell transplant. Receptors were obtained from a boy less than two years old with acute myeloid leukemia, due to receive a stem cell transplant.

This clonotype was seen at least ten times. The chain is built from TRBV12-3 or TRBV12-4 and TRBJ2-1, with D perhaps matching TRBD2 (5 bases). The CDR3 length is 15 residues. V lost 7 bases and J 5 bases, leaving 18 bases between the germline ends. This CDR3 reads CASTSLRGTDNEQFF. Here the CDR3 DNA reads TGTGCCAGCACCTCCCTTCGGGGAACAGACAATGAGCAGTTCTTC.

This clonotype was seen at least ten times. This chain links TRBV11-3 with TRBJ1-5; the D is unclear. From germline, CDR1 is SGHNT and CDR2 YENEEA. This CDR3 spans 13 amino acids. Trimming took 5 bases from V and 3 from J, leaving 8 bases between them. The CDR3 loop is CASSIGLNQPQHF. DNA of the CDR3: TGTGCCAGCAGCATTGGACTCAATCAGCCCCAGCATTTT.

The DNA of the CDR3 is TGTGCCAGCCAAGGTTCAACCTACGAGCAGTACTTC. It specifies CASQGSTYEQYF. The chain couples TRBV7-3 to TRBJ2-7; D gene ambiguous. The CDR3 has 12 amino acids. Trimming shortened V by 8 bases and J by 2 bases, and 10 bases separated the two germline ends. Germline lookup yields CDR1 SGHTA and CDR2 FQGTGA.

This clonotype turned up a few times. This chain joins TRBV4-2 and TRBJ2-5; 8 bases fit TRBD1. Trimming removed 2 bases from V and 2 bases from J; junction bases left unmatched: 4. CDR3 size: 15 residues. Germline assignment: CDR1 LGHNA and CDR2 YNFKEQ. CDR3 DNA: TGTGCCAGCAGCCAAACAGGACAGGGTCAAGAGACCCAGTACTTC. It yields the protein CASSQTGQGQETQYF.

The chain carries TRBV6-5 and TRBJ2-4; 7 bases match TRBD2. V dropped 0 bases and J dropped 3; count of bases not matched to a gene: 11. This CDR3 contains 18 residues. CDR1 and CDR2 (germline): MNHEY, SVGAGI. CDR3 amino acids: CASSYSSLQGGDKNIQYF. The CDR3 DNA sequence: TGTGCCAGCAGTTACTCATCTCTGCAGGGAGGGGACAAAAACATTCAGTACTTC.

This clonotype occurred many times. The chain carries TRBV10-3 and TRBJ2-3; 13 positions agree with TRBD2. The CDR3 loop spans 15 amino acids. Germline V lookup: CDR1 ENHRY, CDR2 SYGVKD. V was pared by 6 bases and J by 6 bases, with 6 bases of the junction left unmatched. For the CDR3, the DNA is TGTGCCATCAGGGGGACTAGCGGGGAAATCGATACGCAGTATTTT. It yields the protein CAIRGTSGEIDTQYF.

This clonotype was seen a few times. CDR3 in amino acids: CASSLRAHGTQYF. The CDR3 region has the DNA TGTGCCAGCAGCCTCAGGGCGCACGGAACGCAGTATTTT. The V gene is TRBV5-5, the J gene TRBJ2-3; D possibly corresponds to TRBD1 (5 bases). CDR3 length: 13 amino acids. Germline lookup yields CDR1 SGHKS and CDR2 YYEKEE (reference sequence). Between the trimmed V and J ends, which lost 4 bases and 9 bases, there was a span of 15 bases. Drawing the rest from reference TRBV5-5 and TRBJ2-3, the complete variable domain is DAGVTQSPTHLIKTRGQQVTLRCSPISGHKSVSWYQQVLGQGPQFIFQYYEKEERGRGNFPDRFSARQFPNYSSELNVNALLLGDSALYLCASSLRAHGTQYFGPGTRLTVL.

At least ten counts were recorded for this clonotype. The chain employs TRBV28 and TRBJ2-1; D call uncertain. The V gene lost 5 bases and the J gene lost 5 bases, with 10 bases spanning the gap. Germline CDR1 MDHEN, CDR2 SYDVKM. There are 13 residues in the CDR3. The CDR3 DNA follows: TGTGCCAGCAGTCCGCTTACCGACAATGAGCAGTTCTTC. Translated: CASSPLTDNEQFF. Filled out from reference TRBV28 and TRBJ2-1, the complete variable domain reads DVKVTQSSRYLVKRTGEKVFLECVQDMDHENMFWYRQDPGLGLRLIYFSYDVKMKEKGDIPEGYSVSREKKERFSLILESASTNQTSMYLCASSPLTDNEQFFGPGTRLTVL.

Points on this clonotype: This clone may be a read error of a much larger clone one base away. The chain links TRBV5-6 to TRBJ2-7; D may correspond to TRBD1 or TRBD2 (5 bases each). Germline CDR1 reads SGHDT; CDR2 reads YYEEEE. This CDR3 is 16 amino acids long. The V and J ends lost 4 bases and 0 bases respectively, with 17 bases between them. The chain's CDR3 is CASSTFQGPRSYEQYF. The CDR3 DNA reads as TGTGCCAGCAGCACATTTCAGGGACCACGCTCCTACGAGCAGTACTTC.

Only a few counts were recorded for this clonotype. The rearrangement joins TRBV12-3 or TRBV12-4 to TRBJ2-7; possible D gene TRBD1, 6 bases. Trimming took 4 bases from V and 0 from J, leaving 19 bases between them. CDR3 length: 17 amino acids. CDR3 residues: CASSSPWSGRGSYEQYF. CDR3 nucleotide sequence: TGTGCCAGCAGTTCCCCCTGGTCGGGCAGGGGCTCCTACGAGCAGTACTTC.

In this sample, this clonotype turned up many times. The chain uses TRBV11-2 and TRBJ2-7; the D is unclear. In germline, CDR1 is SGHAT, CDR2 FQNNGV. Trimming took off 1 base at V and 2 bases at J, with 18 bases between the two ends. The CDR3 is 17 residues long. The CDR3 loop is CASSLVTPSTRAYEQYF. The CDR3 DNA reads as TGTGCCAGCAGCTTAGTAACCCCCTCGACACGAGCCTACGAGCAGTACTTC.

The CDR3 protein is CASSLVRGLNTGELFF. The CDR3 DNA is TGTGCCAGCAGCTTAGTCAGGGGGCTGAACACCGGGGAGCTGTTTTTT. This rearrangement joins TRBV7-6 to TRBJ2-2; 8 bases are a match to TRBD1. The CDR3 length is 16 residues. The junction had 2 bases not matched to a gene; V was cut back by 1 base and J by 1 base. Germline V gene lookup returns CDR1 SGHVS and CDR2 FNYEAQ. Supplemented by reference TRBV7-6 and TRBJ2-2, the full variable domain reads GAGVSQSPRYKVTKRGQDVALRCDPISGHVSLYWYRQALGQGPEFLTYFNYEAQQDKSGLPNDRFSAERPEGSISTLTIQRTEQRDSAMYRCASSLVRGLNTGELFFGEGSRLTVL.

This clonotype was counted ten times or more. CDR3 region: CASSLGLAGLYEQYF. CDR3 nucleotide sequence: TGCGCCAGCAGCTTGGGACTAGCGGGACTCTACGAGCAGTACTTC. This sequence joins TRBV5-1 and TRBJ2-7; 11 bases map to TRBD2. Germline V CDR1 and CDR2: SGHRS, YFSETQ. The CDR3 spans 15 residues. V gave up 0 bases and J gave up 3 bases; unmatched junction bases: 2.

V gene TRBV20-1 combines with J gene TRBJ1-2; D not certain. Trimming shortened V by 0 bases and J by 3 bases, and 8 bases separated the two germline ends. Germline V gene lookup returns CDR1 DFQATT and CDR2 SNEGSKA (reference sequence). The CDR3 consists of 13 residues. CDR3 region: CSARDYGDYGYTF. The CDR3 region has the DNA TGCAGTGCTAGAGATTACGGCGACTATGGCTACACCTTC.

This clonotype came up many times. This chain links TRBV5-1 with TRBJ2-5; D possibly corresponds to TRBD2 (5 bases). This CDR3 region has 16 residues. CDR1 and CDR2 from the germline V gene are SGHRS and YFSETQ. The V gene lost 1 base and the J gene lost 0 bases, with 13 bases spanning the gap. This CDR3 is CASSLTIGGYQETQYF. DNA of the CDR3: TGCGCCAGCAGCTTGACGATCGGCGGGTACCAAGAGACCCAGTACTTC.

This clonotype was recorded a few times. V usage is TRBV6-2 or TRBV6-3 and J usage is TRBJ2-6, with 7 bases that match TRBD1. Germline-derived CDR1 and CDR2 are MNHEY and SVGEGT. The CDR3 totals 14 residues. The trim removed 9 bases at V and 0 bases at J, leaving 2 bases unmatched. In DNA form, the CDR3 reads TGTGCCAGTCACAGGGGCTCTGGGGCCAACGTCCTGACTTTC. Translating it yields CASHRGSGANVLTF.

This clonotype was counted at least ten times. The J gene is TRBJ1-4, the V gene TRBV7-9; no definite D call. This CDR3 comprises 15 residues. Germline V gene data show CDR1 as SEHNR and CDR2 as FQNEAQ (reference sequence). The ends were cut back, 5 bases at V and 8 bases at J, with 18 bases in the middle. The CDR3: CASSEGPPGYEKLFF. CDR3 nucleotide sequence: TGTGCCAGCAGCGAAGGACCTCCCGGGTACGAAAAACTGTTTTTT.

This clonotype showed up many times. The chain has TRBV5-1 and TRBJ2-1; 7 bases match TRBD1. Germline assignment: CDR1 SGHRS and CDR2 YFSETQ. The CDR3 extends over 16 amino acids. The junction had 6 bases not matched to a gene; V was cut back by 1 base and J by 2 bases. The CDR3 bases are TGCGCCAGCAGCTTGCCTCGGGACAGCGCCTACAATGAGCAGTTCTTC. Translation gives CASSLPRDSAYNEQFF.

This clonotype has a count of ten or more. The V call is TRBV7-2, the J call TRBJ2-1; D is tentatively TRBD1 or TRBD2 (5 bases each). The CDR3 contains 16 residues. Germline CDR1 reads SGHTA; CDR2 reads FQGNSA. The ends were cut back, 1 base at V and 5 bases at J, with 15 bases in the middle. CDR3 nucleotide sequence: TGTGCCAGCAGCTTAGTTGGGACCCGGGACCACAATGAGCAGTTCTTC. Amino acid sequence: CASSLVGTRDHNEQFF.

This clonotype showed up just a few times. V and J are TRBV4-3 and TRBJ2-6; D call uncertain. V lost 1 base and J lost 2, with 6 bases in between. Germline lookup yields CDR1 LGHNA and CDR2 YSLEER. The CDR3 covers 15 residues. The CDR3 coding sequence is TGCGCCAGCAGCCAAGGGGCGGCTGGGGCCAACGTCCTGACTTTC. It codes for CASSQGAAGANVLTF.